Listed here are 8 T cell receptor beta chains from one sample, sequenced in a study of breast tumors, draining lymph nodes, adjacent tissues. TCRdb fed the multiplex PCR reads into MiXCR, producing one record per CDR3 protein. The data show tens of thousands of distinct CDR3 sequences, with over 25% seen just once and roughly 8.1% held by the top ten. Axillary draining lymph nodes of breast cancer patients supplied the node samples. The sequenced sample was axillary lymph node tissue. The receptors here all came from a female donor with breast cancer. Some clones in this sample may be carry-over from other donors' samples.

This chain connects TRBV7-8 to TRBJ2-5, with TRBD2 identical over 11 bases. V trimming: 7 bases; J trimming: 2 bases; junction bases outside the gene matches: 6. Germline V lookup: CDR1 SGHVS, CDR2 FQNEAQ. The length of the CDR3 is 15 residues. CDR3 protein: CASTTGTSGQETQYF. CDR3 in DNA: TGTGCCAGCACCACCGGGACTAGCGGACAAGAGACCCAGTACTTC.

This clonotype was counted at least ten times. V usage is TRBV14 and J usage is TRBJ2-1; 8 bases match TRBD2. CDR3 length equals 15 residues. The ends lost 5 bases at V and 3 bases at J; junction bases unmatched: 6. Germline V gene sequence: CDR1 SGHDN, CDR2 FVKESK. In DNA, the CDR3 is TGTGCCAGCAGCGCTCTAGCGGGTAGCTACAATGAGCAGTTCTTC. It encodes CASSALAGSYNEQFF.

This clonotype was seen ten or more times. The V gene is TRBV7-2, the J gene TRBJ2-7; maybe TRBD1 (5 bases). Per germline, CDR1 SGHTA and CDR2 FQGNSA. Between the trimmed V and J ends, which lost 3 bases and 3 bases, there was a span of 6 bases. There are 12 residues in the CDR3. The CDR3 DNA reads TGTGCCAGCAGCTTGGACAACTACGAGCAGTACTTC. It yields the protein CASSLDNYEQYF. Full variable domain (rest looked up from reference TRBV7-2 and TRBJ2-7): GAGVSQSPSNKVTEKGKDVELRCDPISGHTALYWYRQSLGQGLEFLIYFQGNSAPDKSGLPSDRFSAERTGGSVSTLTIQRTQQEDSAVYLCASSLDNYEQYFGPGTRLTVT.

Note on this clonotype: Being one base from a much bigger clone, this may be a read error. The V gene is TRBV3-1, the J gene TRBJ2-7; TRBD2 aligns across 7 bases. The CDR3 covers 16 residues. The V and J ends lost 4 bases and 2 bases, in that order; junction bases with no gene match: 11. The germline CDR1 and CDR2 sequences are LGHDT and YNNKEL (reference sequence). CDR3: CASSLRGSGVTYEQYF. The CDR3 nucleotides read TGTGCCAGCAGCCTTCGGGGCAGCGGGGTAACCTACGAGCAGTACTTC.

J is TRBJ1-3 and V is TRBV6-5, with D perhaps TRBD1 (6 bases). This CDR3 has 15 amino acids. Deletions cut 0 bases from V and 2 bases from J, with 8 bases between. Germline CDR1 reads MNHEY; CDR2 reads SVGAGI. CDR3 DNA: TGTGCCAGCAGTTACTCGTGGACAGCTGGAAACACCATATATTTT. Translated: CASSYSWTAGNTIYF.

Turning to this clonotype: One junction end disagrees with the germline gene, perhaps due to a read error. V and J are TRBV7-9 and TRBJ1-2; 7 bases agree with TRBD1. Germline V lookup: CDR1 SEHNR, CDR2 FQNEAQ (reference sequence). CDR3 length: 14 residues. CDR3 loop: CASSLIKGANGYTF. CDR3 DNA: TGTGCCAGCAGCTTAATAAAGGGGGCTAATGGCTACACCTTT.

This rearrangement joins TRBV12-3 or TRBV12-4 to TRBJ1-6; 7 bases map to TRBD1. This CDR3 region has 15 residues. V was pared by 3 bases and J by 6 bases, with 5 bases of the junction left unmatched. The CDR3 here is CASSFLQGGNSPLHF. DNA for the CDR3: TGTGCCAGCAGTTTTTTGCAGGGGGGTAATTCACCCCTCCACTTT.

Regarding this clonotype: One base away lies a much larger clone, so this may be a sequencing read error. This sequence joins TRBV20-1 and TRBJ1-1; a weak D match, TRBD1 (5 bases). CDR3 length equals 15 residues. V lost 6 bases to trimming and J lost 4 bases, with 21 bases between them. Germline CDR1 reads DFQATT; CDR2 reads SNEGSKA (reference sequence). DNA for the CDR3: TGCAGTGCATTAGACAGTCCGACTTTGGCCACTGAAGCTTTCTTT. Its translation: CSALDSPTLATEAFF.